One sample yielded the 9 T cell receptor beta chains listed below, sequenced in a study of shared clonotypes between healthy human individuals. Sequenced by immunoSEQ multiplex PCR; TCRdb stores in-frame clones only, minus some. In the table there are some 2,000,000 clones, 85% to 95% of which are singletons. Input material: naive CD4+ T cells sorted from blood. Stated subset: CD45RA+ positively selected. All receptors come from a man aged 18 to 30 in good health.

Turning to this clone: The same CDR3 also results from other DNA sequences found in this sample. This sequence joins TRBV5-1 and TRBJ1-2; D gene unclear. Trimming took 1 base from V and 2 from J, leaving 3 bases between them. From germline, CDR1 is SGHRS and CDR2 YFSETQ. The CDR3 covers 12 residues. CDR3 region: CASSLSNYGYTF. The CDR3 nucleotides are TGCGCCAGCAGCTTGAGCAACTATGGCTACACCTTC.

In nucleotides, the CDR3 is TGTGCCAGCTCACAGGACCGAAGCTTGGGAAACACCATATATTTT. Its translation: CASSQDRSLGNTIYF. This sequence joins TRBV18 and TRBJ1-3; D is uncertain. The CDR3 is made up of 15 amino acids. The germline V gene encodes CDR1 KGHSH and CDR2 LQKENI. Deletions cut 4 bases from V and 4 bases from J, with 14 bases between.

The chain recombines TRBV6-5 with TRBJ2-5, with D possibly TRBD1 on 6 matching bases. V gave up 11 bases and J gave up 2 bases, with 18 bases separating them. Per germline, CDR1 MNHEY and CDR2 SVGAGI. CDR3 length: 14 amino acids. The CDR3 DNA follows: TGTGCCGCTCAATGGGGGCATGGACAAGAGACCCAGTACTTC. Translation: CAAQWGHGQETQYF.

The J gene is TRBJ2-1, the V gene TRBV4-3, with 8 bases fitting TRBD2. Per germline, CDR1 LGHNA and CDR2 YSLEER. CDR3 length equals 19 residues. Trimming cost V 1 base and J 3 bases; bases outside gene matches: 14. CDR3 in amino acids: CASSQGIDLRLASYNEQFF. In nucleotides, the CDR3 is TGCGCCAGCAGCCAAGGGATAGACTTGAGACTAGCGAGCTACAATGAGCAGTTCTTC.

The V call is TRBV7-9, the J call TRBJ1-2; D uncertain. V was pared by 0 bases and J by 6 bases, with 14 bases between. The CDR3 runs to 15 residues. CDR1 and CDR2 (germline): SEHNR, FQNEAQ (reference sequence). CDR3 region: CASSLAGSLTHGYTF. The CDR3 bases are TGTGCCAGCAGCTTAGCCGGCTCTCTTACCCATGGCTACACCTTC.

The V and J genes are TRBV10-3 and TRBJ1-5; D is uncertain. The CDR3 is 14 residues long. V dropped 10 bases and J dropped 0 bases, with 13 bases sitting between them. CDR1 and CDR2 from the germline V gene are ENHRY and SYGVKD. The CDR3 DNA follows: TGTGCCACCCACCGAGATTATAGCAATCAGCCCCAGCATTTT. It is translated as CATHRDYSNQPQHF.

The rearrangement links TRBV7-2 to TRBJ1-5; no definite D call. Germline CDR1 and CDR2: SGHTA and FQGNSA. Deletions cut 3 bases from V and 5 bases from J, with 5 bases between. CDR3 length: 12 residues. The CDR3: CASSFYDQPQHF. DNA of the CDR3: TGTGCCAGCAGCTTCTACGATCAGCCCCAGCATTTT.

The chain couples TRBV12-5 to TRBJ1-1; D unclear. The germline V and J ends were trimmed by 6 bases and 0 bases, with 2 bases remaining between them. Germline values: CDR1 LGHNT, CDR2 FRNRAP. The CDR3 totals 11 residues. The CDR3 sequence is CASGVNTEAFF. Written as DNA, the CDR3 is TGTGCTAGTGGAGTGAACACTGAAGCTTTCTTT.

This sequence joins TRBV7-2 and TRBJ2-2; TRBD2 agrees at 12 bases. The V and J ends lost 2 bases and 2 bases, in that order; junction bases with no gene match: 9. This CDR3 contains 19 residues. Germline assignment: CDR1 SGHTA and CDR2 FQGNSA. CDR3 region: CASSLKEGLAGPNTGELFF. DNA for the CDR3: TGTGCCAGCAGCTTAAAAGAAGGACTAGCGGGACCCAACACCGGGGAGCTGTTTTTT.